This T cell receptor beta chain emerged from a study of T cell changes during pregnancy in multiple sclerosis. Assay: immunoSEQ multiplex PCR; the TCRdb copy retains only in-frame clones and omits some. Found here are over 70,000 clones, 92% of them singletons; the top ten hold less than 3.5%. The CDR3 runs 14 residues. Trimming shortened V by 0 bases and J by 7 bases, and 7 bases separated the two germline ends. The germline gives CDR1 MNHEY, CDR2 SVGAGI. This receptor was identified in a female donor in good health, enrolled as a control in a pregnancy study. The chain is built from TRBV6-5 and TRBJ1-6; D not resolved. The material was peripheral blood, obtained in the third trimester of pregnancy. The CDR3 nucleotides are TGTGCCAGCAGTTACTCTTCCCCGAATTCACCCCTCCACTTT. The encoded protein is CASSYSSPNSPLHF.